This entry concerns a single T cell receptor (beta chain). Antigen unknown. The junction and the germline gene differ at one end; a read error may be behind it. The source of the sample is a study of cytomegalovirus exposure and HLA in healthy donors. Overall study findings and caveats: A missense variant in DCLRE1C was later tied to TCR beta V- and J-gene trimming. Researchers reported in a later analysis that common viral pathogens appeared linked to several top clusters.

Primers: 60 Vbeta forward and 13 Jbeta reverse. Per the study methods: Later work found around 85 million unique TCR beta chains, with 10 million to 14 million shared. The assay was immunoSEQ multiplex PCR, and TCRdb's table has in-frame clones only and misses some. D and trimming come from the DNA, and the V and J calls and clone size come from that table. The repertoire has around 100,000 clones, 60% to 70% of them found once; the top ten carry about 3.8%. The length of the CDR3 is 14 residues. Looked up from germline, CDR1 is SGHRS and CDR2 is YFSETQ. The origin of this receptor is a man aged 30 to 39 in good health and CMV-seropositive. The specimen was PBMCs. This chain joins TRBV5-1 and TRBJ1-2, with D perhaps matching TRBD1 (5 bases). DNA of the CDR3: TGCACCAGCAGCCCCTTTCCAGACAGAAATGGCTACACCTTC. This sequence encodes CTSSPFPDRNGYTF.